These 22 T cell receptor beta chains share one sample of origin, sequenced in a study of T cell repertoires in cytomegalovirus infection. MiXCR was run by TCRdb on the reads, yielding one entry per CDR3 protein. The profile shows some 300,000 distinct CDR3 sequences, about a sixth of them singletons. Source material: PBMCs. The receptors were gathered from a human donor in good health (CMV status not recorded). Some clones in this sample may be carry-over from other donors' samples.

V gene TRBV18 combines with J gene TRBJ1-3, with D possibly matching TRBD1 (5 bases). The V gene's germline CDR1 is KGHSH and CDR2 LQKENI. The V end lost 0 bases, the J end lost 6 bases, and 12 bases lay between the germline ends. This CDR3 has 15 residues. The CDR3 DNA sequence: TGTGCCAGCTCACCACCGTCACAGGCACTAAACACCATATATTTT. Its protein product is CASSPPSQALNTIYF.

This clonotype was counted a few times. V is TRBV10-3 and J is TRBJ1-4, with D possibly TRBD1 on 6 matching bases. Germline loops: CDR1 ENHRY, CDR2 SYGVKD. V was clipped by 0 bases and J by 12 bases, with 14 bases between them. This CDR3 region has 14 residues. This CDR3 reads CAISESGAGVELFF. Here the CDR3 DNA reads TGTGCCATCAGTGAGTCGGGGGCTGGTGTGGAACTGTTTTTT.

This clonotype was seen repeatedly, ten times or more. J is TRBJ1-1 and V is TRBV4-2; D may be TRBD1 (5 bases). V was shortened by 0 bases and J by 0 bases, with 14 bases between the two germline ends. Per the germline V gene, CDR1 is LGHNA and CDR2 is YNFKEQ. The CDR3 covers 17 residues. The CDR3 loop is CASSQENQGPMNTEAFF. The CDR3 region has the DNA TGTGCCAGCAGCCAAGAAAATCAGGGCCCCATGAACACTGAAGCTTTCTTT.

This clonotype came up many times. This chain joins TRBV7-2 and TRBJ1-2; perhaps TRBD1 as D (5 bases). The germline V gene encodes CDR1 SGHTA and CDR2 FQGNSA. This CDR3 contains 16 residues. V was trimmed by 7 bases and J by 4 bases, leaving 22 bases between them. This CDR3 is CASNPQPQGAGYGYTF. The CDR3 DNA reads TGTGCCAGCAACCCACAACCCCAGGGTGCTGGCTATGGCTACACCTTC.

CDR3 loop: CASSLDVGRRKNIQYF. The CDR3 DNA is TGTGCCAGCAGCTTAGATGTGGGGAGAAGGAAAAACATTCAGTACTTC. This chain links TRBV7-9 with TRBJ2-4; possibly TRBD2 for D (5 bases). Germline CDR1 reads SEHNR; CDR2 reads FQNEAQ (reference sequence). V lost 1 base and J 4 bases, leaving 14 bases between the germline ends. This CDR3 is 16 amino acids long.

This clonotype was seen more than once but under ten times. The junction shows a germline mismatch at one end, possibly a read error. This sequence joins TRBV5-4 and TRBJ2-1, with D unclear. Germline values: CDR1 SGHNT, CDR2 YYREEE (reference sequence). CDR3 size: 15 residues. CDR3: CVSTQDQSSYNEQFF. The CDR3 DNA reads TGTGTCAGCACCCAGGACCAAAGCTCCTACAATGAGCAGTTCTTC.

This clonotype showed up just a few times. This chain links TRBV29-1 with TRBJ2-2; 14 bases align to TRBD2. The CDR3 runs 17 residues. V shed 2 bases and J 7 bases; nucleotides not matched to a gene: 9. Germline assignment: CDR1 SQVTM and CDR2 ANQGSEA. CDR3 nucleotide sequence: TGCAGCGTTGAAACAATTGGGACTAGCGGGGGAAACGGGGAGCTGTTTTTT. Protein product: CSVETIGTSGGNGELFF.

Many counts were recorded for this clonotype. The chain employs TRBV10-3 and TRBJ1-2, with 8 bases that match TRBD1. Trimming cost V 5 bases and J 4 bases; bases outside gene matches: 6. The CDR3 is 14 amino acids. Germline values: CDR1 ENHRY, CDR2 SYGVKD. CDR3 bases: TGTGCCATCAGTCCCGGGACAGGTGCCTATGGCTACACCTTC. This sequence encodes CAISPGTGAYGYTF.

This clonotype was seen repeatedly, ten times or more. The chain employs TRBV7-2 and TRBJ2-1, with 8 bases identical to TRBD2. Germline V gives CDR1 SGHTA, CDR2 FQGNSA. This CDR3 has 15 amino acids. V trimming: 3 bases; J trimming: 0 bases; junction bases outside the gene matches: 1. CDR3 nucleotide sequence: TGTGCCAGCAGCTTCAGCGGGGGCTCCTACAATGAGCAGTTCTTC. This translates into CASSFSGGSYNEQFF.

This clonotype showed up many times. The rearrangement joins TRBV12-3 or TRBV12-4 to TRBJ2-5, with a tentative D call TRBD1 (7 bases). The ends were cut back, 9 bases at V and 4 bases at J, with 15 bases in the middle. The CDR3 covers 13 residues. The CDR3 is CASSPGGGETQYF. In DNA form, the CDR3 reads TGTGCCAGTAGTCCAGGGGGAGGAGAGACCCAGTACTTC.

The V and J genes are TRBV29-1 and TRBJ2-5, with unresolved D. CDR1 is SQVTM, CDR2 ANQGSEA, per germline. The V end lost 6 bases, the J end lost 5 bases, and 10 bases lay between the germline ends. The CDR3 length is 11 residues. In DNA form, the CDR3 reads TGCAGCGTCGCCCAGACGGAGACCCAGTACTTC. Encoded protein: CSVAQTETQYF.

This clonotype has a handful of counts. The rearrangement joins TRBV28 to TRBJ2-7, with 12 bases matching TRBD2. V was clipped by 8 bases and J by 2 bases; unmatched bases: 10. The germline gives CDR1 MDHEN, CDR2 SYDVKM. The CDR3 length is 16 residues. The CDR3 protein is CASHSTSGGRPYEQYF. CDR3 sequence (DNA): TGTGCCAGCCATTCGACTAGCGGGGGTAGGCCCTACGAGCAGTACTTC.

This sequence joins TRBV5-5 and TRBJ2-7; D perhaps matches TRBD1 (6 bases). Germline V CDR1 and CDR2: SGHKS, YYEKEE (reference sequence). The V end lost 6 bases, the J end lost 4 bases, and 26 bases lay between the germline ends. CDR3 size: 17 residues. CDR3 in amino acids: CASTSQDWARGVYEQYF. The CDR3 nucleotides are TGTGCCAGCACCTCACAAGACTGGGCCAGGGGAGTTTACGAGCAGTACTTC. Combining the CDR3 with reference TRBV5-5 and TRBJ2-7 gives the whole variable domain DAGVTQSPTHLIKTRGQQVTLRCSPISGHKSVSWYQQVLGQGPQFIFQYYEKEERGRGNFPDRFSARQFPNYSSELNVNALLLGDSALYLCASTSQDWARGVYEQYFGPGTRLTVT.

This clonotype was seen a few times. This chain links TRBV28 with TRBJ1-2, with a possible D match to TRBD1 (5 bases). The ends were cut back, 3 bases at V and 8 bases at J, with 19 bases in the middle. The length of the CDR3 is 15 residues. CDR1 is MDHEN, CDR2 SYDVKM, per germline. CDR3 coding DNA: TGTGCCAGCAGTTTCGGATCCGGAGGGGCTAGAGGCTACACCTTC. Its protein is CASSFGSGGARGYTF.

This clonotype was observed a handful of times. The rearrangement joins TRBV25-1 to TRBJ2-2; 12 nucleotides agree with TRBD2. V shed 4 bases, J shed 4 bases, and the junction held 13 bases outside the gene matches. Germline V gene data show CDR1 as MGHDK and CDR2 as SYGVNS. The CDR3 covers 19 residues. CDR3 sequence: CASSVQASGGAWGTGELFF. CDR3 bases: TGTGCCAGCAGTGTTCAGGCTAGCGGGGGGGCCTGGGGCACCGGGGAGCTGTTTTTT.

V usage is TRBV12-3 or TRBV12-4 and J usage is TRBJ2-1; 9 nucleotides align to TRBD2. The CDR3 contains 14 residues. The junction had 5 bases not matched to a gene; V was cut back by 6 bases and J by 5 bases. CDR3 sequence (DNA): TGTGCCAGCAGCCGCGGGGGGGACAACAATGAGCAGTTCTTC. This sequence encodes CASSRGGDNNEQFF.

This clonotype was observed a handful of times. This sequence joins TRBV6-5 and TRBJ1-3, with 9 bases identical to TRBD1. Trimming at V came to 2 bases and at J to 4 bases, leaving 6 bases not matched to a gene. This CDR3 region has 16 residues. Germline assignment: CDR1 MNHEY and CDR2 SVGAGI. CDR3 loop: CASSYATGGIGNTIYF. The CDR3 DNA is TGTGCCAGCAGTTACGCGACAGGGGGGATAGGAAACACCATATATTTT.

This clonotype was seen at least ten times. Mismatch with germline at one junction end may stem from a read error. The gene calls are TRBV7-7 and TRBJ2-7; no clear D. Germline CDR1 is SSHAT and CDR2 is FNYEAQ (reference sequence). The CDR3 length is 13 residues. The CDR3 is CASSPGESRLQYF. The CDR3 nucleotides are TGTGCTAGCAGCCCCGGCGAGTCCAGGCTGCAGTACTTC.

The table lists this clonotype with many counts. This rearrangement joins TRBV10-3 to TRBJ1-5; D unclear. There are 14 residues in the CDR3. The ends were cut back, 3 bases at V and 0 bases at J, with 6 bases in the middle. The V gene's germline CDR1 is ENHRY and CDR2 SYGVKD. This chain's CDR3 is CAISELDSNQPQHF. DNA for the CDR3: TGTGCCATCAGTGAACTGGATAGCAATCAGCCCCAGCATTTT.

Many counts were recorded for this clonotype. V is TRBV28 and J is TRBJ1-2, with D tentatively TRBD1 (6 bases). From germline, CDR1 is MDHEN and CDR2 SYDVKM. This CDR3 has 17 amino acids. Trimming removed 6 bases at V and 4 bases at J, with 24 bases between. The CDR3 DNA follows: TGTGCCAGCAGCTCATCCGACAGGTACGGATTGAGCTATGGCTACACCTTC. Translated, it gives CASSSSDRYGLSYGYTF.

This clonotype was observed many times. This sequence joins TRBV7-2 and TRBJ2-5; tentative D call: TRBD2 (7 bases). With 1 base removed from V and 0 bases from J, the gap between germline ends came to 12 bases. CDR3 length: 16 residues. CDR1 SGHTA and CDR2 FQGNSA come from the germline V gene. The CDR3 nucleotides read TGTGCCAGCAGCTTAGGAGGGGGGGGGGACCAAGAGACCCAGTACTTC. It yields the protein CASSLGGGGDQETQYF. Together with reference TRBV7-2 and TRBJ2-5, the CDR3 gives the full variable domain: GAGVSQSPSNKVTEKGKDVELRCDPISGHTALYWYRQSLGQGLEFLIYFQGNSAPDKSGLPSDRFSAERTGGSVSTLTIQRTQQEDSAVYLCASSLGGGGDQETQYFGPGTRLLVL.

This clonotype was seen at least ten times. The J gene is TRBJ2-1, the V gene TRBV5-1; tentative D call: TRBD1 (6 bases). CDR1 and CDR2 (germline): SGHRS, YFSETQ. The CDR3 is 14 amino acids. Trimming removed 4 bases at V and 2 bases at J, with 10 bases between. CDR3 amino acids: CASSEGDTYNEQFF. As DNA, the CDR3 is TGCGCCAGCAGCGAGGGGGACACCTACAATGAGCAGTTCTTC.